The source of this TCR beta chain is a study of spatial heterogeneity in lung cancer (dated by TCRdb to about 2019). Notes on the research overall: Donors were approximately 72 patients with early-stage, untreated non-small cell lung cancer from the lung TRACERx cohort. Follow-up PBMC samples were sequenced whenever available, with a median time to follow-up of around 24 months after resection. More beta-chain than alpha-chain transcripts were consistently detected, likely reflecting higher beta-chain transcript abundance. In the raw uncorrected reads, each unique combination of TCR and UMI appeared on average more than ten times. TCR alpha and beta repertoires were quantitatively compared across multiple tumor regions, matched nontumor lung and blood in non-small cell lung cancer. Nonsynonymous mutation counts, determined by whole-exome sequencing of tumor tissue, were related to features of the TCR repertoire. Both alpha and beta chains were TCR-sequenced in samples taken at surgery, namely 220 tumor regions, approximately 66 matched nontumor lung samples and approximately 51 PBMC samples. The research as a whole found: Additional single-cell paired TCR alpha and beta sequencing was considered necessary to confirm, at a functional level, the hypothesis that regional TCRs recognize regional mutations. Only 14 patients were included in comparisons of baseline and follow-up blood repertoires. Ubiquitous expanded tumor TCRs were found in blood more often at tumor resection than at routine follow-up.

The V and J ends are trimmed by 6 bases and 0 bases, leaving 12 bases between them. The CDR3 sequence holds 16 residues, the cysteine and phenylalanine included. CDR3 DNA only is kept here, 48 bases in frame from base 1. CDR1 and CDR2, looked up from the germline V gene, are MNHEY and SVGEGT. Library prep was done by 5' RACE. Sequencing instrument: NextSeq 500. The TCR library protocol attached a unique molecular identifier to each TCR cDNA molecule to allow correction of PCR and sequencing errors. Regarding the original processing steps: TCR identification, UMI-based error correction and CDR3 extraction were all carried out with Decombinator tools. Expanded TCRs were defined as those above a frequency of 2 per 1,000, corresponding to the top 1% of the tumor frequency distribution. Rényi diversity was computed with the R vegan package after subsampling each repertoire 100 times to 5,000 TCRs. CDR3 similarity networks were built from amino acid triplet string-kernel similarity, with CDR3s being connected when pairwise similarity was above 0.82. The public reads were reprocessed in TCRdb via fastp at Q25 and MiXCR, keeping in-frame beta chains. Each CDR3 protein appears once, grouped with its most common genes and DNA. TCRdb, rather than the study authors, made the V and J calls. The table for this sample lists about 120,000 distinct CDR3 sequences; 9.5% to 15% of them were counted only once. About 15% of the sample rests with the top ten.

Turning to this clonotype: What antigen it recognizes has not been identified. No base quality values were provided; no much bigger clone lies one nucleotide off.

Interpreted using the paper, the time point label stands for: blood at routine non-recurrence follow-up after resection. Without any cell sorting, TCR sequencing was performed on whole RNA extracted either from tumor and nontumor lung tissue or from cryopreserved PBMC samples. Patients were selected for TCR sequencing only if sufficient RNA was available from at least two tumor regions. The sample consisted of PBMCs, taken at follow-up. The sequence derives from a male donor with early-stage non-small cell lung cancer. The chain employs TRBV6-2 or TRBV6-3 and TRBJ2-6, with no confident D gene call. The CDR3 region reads CASSDMGSSGANVLTF. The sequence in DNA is TGTGCCAGCAGCGATATGGGAAGCTCTGGGGCCAACGTCCTGACTTTC.